The T cell receptor (beta chain) described here comes from a study of post-analysis software for immune sequencing data. Sequencing libraries made from TCR beta cDNA carried unique molecular identifiers. TCRdb recomputed calls from the PCR reads with MiXCR, one row per CDR3 protein. This sample has roughly 870,000 distinct CDR3 sequences, with approximately 57% found just once. The TCR originated in a girl aged 5 to 17 with multiple sclerosis. Sequencing used blood.

The CDR3 region has the DNA TGTGCCAGCAGCCATTTAGCGACAACCTACAATGAGCAGTTCTTC. Its translation is CASSHLATTYNEQFF. V usage is TRBV7-9 and J usage is TRBJ2-1, with a possible D match to TRBD2 (5 bases). Germline V lookup: CDR1 SEHNR, CDR2 FQNEAQ (reference sequence). The length of the CDR3 is 15 residues. V shed 5 bases and J shed 2 bases, with 13 bases lying between them.